A selection of T cell receptor beta chains follows, all from one sample in a study of T cell responses to AZD1222 COVID-19 vaccine. Profiled with immunoSEQ multiplex PCR; TCRdb holds only in-frame clones, not every one. The sample contains 89,000 or so clones, 86% of which appear only once. The sample here was peripheral blood, taken 28 days after the second AZD1222 dose. The receptor set was obtained from an adult who received the AZD1222 COVID-19 vaccine. CDR3s include the opening cysteine and the closing phenylalanine or tryptophan. The D gene is left open where the match is weak. Expanded clones are given a class, and other clones once, few, many or no size at all.

d_call: TRBD1
j_call: TRBJ2-1
clone_size: NA
cdr3_length: 16
v_call: TRBV4-2
cdr3_aa: CASSQYRQGAGNEQFF
cdr3_nt: TGTGCCAGCAGCCAATATCGACAGGGGGCAGGCAATGAGCAGTTCTTC

d_call: NA
j_call: TRBJ2-2
clone_size: NA
cdr3_length: 15
v_call: TRBV5-6
cdr3_aa: CASRARDLNTGELFF
cdr3_nt: TGTGCCAGCAGAGCCCGGGACCTAAACACCGGGGAGCTGTTTTTT

d_call: NA
j_call: TRBJ1-1
clone_size: NA
cdr3_length: 13
v_call: TRBV25-1
cdr3_aa: CASSPPGTGVAFF
cdr3_nt: TGTGCCAGCAGTCCCCCCGGGACTGGGGTAGCTTTCTTT

d_call: NA
j_call: TRBJ1-2
clone_size: NA
cdr3_length: 13
v_call: TRBV2
cdr3_aa: CASKIMANYGYTF
cdr3_nt: TGTGCCAGCAAAATTATGGCTAACTATGGCTACACCTTC

d_call: NA
j_call: TRBJ2-2
clone_size: NA
cdr3_length: 15
v_call: TRBV11-2
cdr3_aa: CASSLDGLNTGELFF
cdr3_nt: TGTGCCAGCAGCTTAGACGGATTGAACACCGGGGAGCTGTTTTTT

d_call: NA
j_call: TRBJ2-1
clone_size: NA
cdr3_length: 15
v_call: TRBV5-5
cdr3_aa: CASSLGGGTYNEQFF
cdr3_nt: TGTGCCAGCAGCTTGGGAGGGGGGACTTACAATGAGCAGTTCTTC

d_call: TRBD1
j_call: TRBJ1-2
clone_size: NA
cdr3_length: 14
v_call: TRBV7-3
cdr3_aa: CASSLIGTGDGYTF
cdr3_nt: TGTGCCAGCAGCTTAATTGGGACAGGGGACGGCTACACCTTC

d_call: NA
j_call: TRBJ1-4
clone_size: NA
cdr3_length: 14
v_call: TRBV7-9
cdr3_aa: CASSLPGYNEKLFF
cdr3_nt: TGTGCCAGCAGCCTCCCAGGGTATAATGAAAAACTGTTTTTT

d_call: NA
j_call: TRBJ1-6
clone_size: NA
cdr3_length: 16
v_call: TRBV27
cdr3_aa: CASGKTDGTYNSPLHF
cdr3_nt: TGTGCCAGCGGGAAGACCGACGGAACCTATAATTCACCCCTCCACTTT

d_call: NA
j_call: TRBJ1-2
clone_size: NA
cdr3_length: 13
v_call: TRBV5-1
cdr3_aa: CASSSTSVWGYTF
cdr3_nt: TGCGCCAGCAGCTCCACCTCAGTTTGGGGCTACACCTTC

d_call: NA
j_call: TRBJ2-3
clone_size: few
cdr3_length: 13
v_call: TRBV2
cdr3_aa: CASNAPLTDTQYF
cdr3_nt: TGTGCCAGCAATGCACCATTAACAGATACGCAGTATTTT

d_call: NA
j_call: TRBJ1-6
clone_size: NA
cdr3_length: 14
v_call: TRBV19
cdr3_aa: CASTSGGVGSPLHF
cdr3_nt: TGTGCCAGTACCAGCGGGGGGGTCGGTTCACCCCTCCACTTT

d_call: NA
j_call: TRBJ2-7
clone_size: few
cdr3_length: 13
v_call: TRBV5-6
cdr3_aa: CASSPRLAYEQYF
cdr3_nt: TGTGCCAGCAGCCCCCGGCTAGCTTACGAGCAGTACTTC

d_call: NA
j_call: TRBJ2-7
clone_size: NA
cdr3_length: 16
v_call: TRBV10-2
cdr3_aa: CASSEPLAAGIYEQYF
cdr3_nt: TGCGCCAGCAGTGAGCCCCTCGCGGCGGGTATCTACGAGCAGTACTTC

d_call: TRBD1
j_call: TRBJ1-4
clone_size: NA
cdr3_length: 14
v_call: TRBV19
cdr3_aa: CASSIGDRAEKLFF
cdr3_nt: TGTGCCAGTAGTATCGGGGACAGGGCAGAAAAACTGTTTTTT

d_call: NA
j_call: TRBJ2-3
clone_size: NA
cdr3_length: 16
v_call: TRBV5-4
cdr3_aa: CASSLGAGGSTDTQYF
cdr3_nt: TGTGCCAGCAGCTTGGGCGCTGGCGGTAGCACAGATACGCAGTATTTT

d_call: NA
j_call: TRBJ1-6
clone_size: once
cdr3_length: 13
v_call: TRBV19
cdr3_aa: CASSISYNSPLHF
cdr3_nt: TGTGCCAGTAGTATCTCCTATAATTCACCCCTCCACTTT

d_call: NA
j_call: TRBJ1-4
clone_size: few
cdr3_length: 15
v_call: TRBV15
cdr3_aa: CATSRDGGPQEKLFF
cdr3_nt: TGTGCCACCAGCAGGGATGGCGGACCCCAGGAAAAACTGTTTTTT

d_call: TRBD1
j_call: TRBJ1-3
clone_size: NA
cdr3_length: 15
v_call: TRBV5-5
cdr3_aa: CASSRQTGLGNTIYF
cdr3_nt: TGTGCCAGCAGCCGCCAGACAGGGCTTGGAAACACCATATATTTT

d_call: NA
j_call: TRBJ2-7
clone_size: once
cdr3_length: 15
v_call: TRBV24-1
cdr3_aa: CATSDPAGAPYEQYF
cdr3_nt: TGTGCCACCAGTGATCCCGCCGGGGCCCCCTACGAGCAGTACTTC

d_call: NA
j_call: TRBJ2-1
clone_size: NA
cdr3_length: 11
v_call: TRBV30
cdr3_aa: CAWSVLDEQFF
cdr3_nt: TGTGCCTGGAGTGTACTAGATGAGCAGTTCTTC

d_call: NA
j_call: TRBJ2-4
clone_size: NA
cdr3_length: 12
v_call: TRBV7-2
cdr3_aa: CASSLDSPHQYF
cdr3_nt: TGTGCCAGCAGCTTAGACAGTCCTCACCAGTACTTC

d_call: NA
j_call: TRBJ1-5
clone_size: once
cdr3_length: 19
v_call: TRBV19
cdr3_aa: CASSIVPGVNLYSNQPQHF
cdr3_nt: TGTGCCAGTAGTATAGTGCCGGGGGTCAACCTTTATAGCAATCAGCCCCAGCATTTT

d_call: NA
j_call: TRBJ2-7
clone_size: NA
cdr3_length: 15
v_call: TRBV6-2/TRBV6-3
cdr3_aa: CASSYQGMSSYEQYF
cdr3_nt: TGTGCCAGCAGTTATCAGGGGATGAGCTCCTACGAGCAGTACTTC

d_call: NA
j_call: TRBJ2-3
clone_size: NA
cdr3_length: 16
v_call: TRBV6-1
cdr3_aa: CASSELRIYDTDTQYF
cdr3_nt: TGTGCCAGCAGTGAATTAAGGATTTACGACACAGATACGCAGTATTTT

d_call: NA
j_call: TRBJ1-6
clone_size: NA
cdr3_length: 15
v_call: TRBV5-1
cdr3_aa: CASSLVGGYNSPLHF
cdr3_nt: TGCGCCAGCAGCTTGGTGGGGGGTTATAATTCACCCCTCCACTTT

d_call: TRBD2
j_call: TRBJ2-7
clone_size: NA
cdr3_length: 16
v_call: TRBV30
cdr3_aa: CAWSDPRLAGVYEQYF
cdr3_nt: TGTGCCTGGAGTGATCCGAGGCTAGCGGGAGTTTACGAGCAGTACTTC

d_call: TRBD1
j_call: TRBJ2-7
clone_size: NA
cdr3_length: 13
v_call: TRBV28
cdr3_aa: CASSLGPGQGPYF
cdr3_nt: TGTGCCAGCAGTTTAGGACCGGGACAGGGTCCCTACTTC

d_call: TRBD1
j_call: TRBJ1-5
clone_size: few
cdr3_length: 14
v_call: TRBV3-1/TRBV3-2
cdr3_aa: CASSPSGGRQPQHF
cdr3_nt: TGTGCCAGCAGCCCCTCAGGGGGTAGGCAGCCCCAGCATTTT

d_call: TRBD1
j_call: TRBJ2-7
clone_size: NA
cdr3_length: 12
v_call: TRBV28
cdr3_aa: CASSHRGYEQYF
cdr3_nt: TGTGCCAGCAGTCACAGGGGTTACGAGCAGTACTTC

d_call: TRBD1
j_call: TRBJ2-7
clone_size: NA
cdr3_length: 13
v_call: TRBV19
cdr3_aa: CASSRDRAYEQYF
cdr3_nt: TGTGCCAGTAGTCGGGACAGAGCCTACGAGCAGTACTTC

d_call: NA
j_call: TRBJ1-6
clone_size: NA
cdr3_length: 16
v_call: TRBV25-1
cdr3_aa: CASSEFSGLYNSPLHF
cdr3_nt: TGTGCCAGCAGTGAATTCTCGGGGCTGTATAATTCACCCCTCCACTTT

d_call: TRBD1
j_call: TRBJ2-7
clone_size: NA
cdr3_length: 16
v_call: TRBV4-2
cdr3_aa: CASSHQVTGQTYEQYF
cdr3_nt: TGTGCCAGCAGCCACCAGGTTACGGGACAGACCTACGAGCAGTACTTC

d_call: NA
j_call: TRBJ2-7
clone_size: NA
cdr3_length: 16
v_call: TRBV5-1
cdr3_aa: CASSLAAGGYGDEQYF
cdr3_nt: TGCGCCAGCAGCTTGGCGGCAGGAGGTTACGGGGACGAGCAGTACTTC

d_call: TRBD1
j_call: TRBJ2-5
clone_size: NA
cdr3_length: 15
v_call: TRBV4-1
cdr3_aa: CASSQPDRARETQYF
cdr3_nt: TGCGCCAGCAGCCAACCCGACAGGGCACGGGAGACCCAGTACTTC

d_call: TRBD2
j_call: TRBJ2-1
clone_size: few
cdr3_length: 17
v_call: TRBV5-1
cdr3_aa: CASSSLAGARGYNEQFF
cdr3_nt: TGCGCCAGCAGCTCCTTAGCGGGAGCCCGGGGGTACAATGAGCAGTTCTTC

d_call: NA
j_call: TRBJ1-1
clone_size: NA
cdr3_length: 15
v_call: TRBV7-2
cdr3_aa: CASSLVGSPSTEAFF
cdr3_nt: TGTGCCAGCAGCTTAGTGGGGTCGCCGAGCACTGAAGCTTTCTTT

d_call: NA
j_call: TRBJ1-2
clone_size: NA
cdr3_length: 15
v_call: TRBV9
cdr3_aa: CASSVATTGNYGYTF
cdr3_nt: TGTGCCAGCAGCGTGGCCACAACAGGGAACTATGGCTACACCTTC

d_call: NA
j_call: TRBJ2-5
clone_size: NA
cdr3_length: 11
v_call: TRBV5-1
cdr3_aa: CASGQQETQYF
cdr3_nt: TGCGCCAGCGGACAACAAGAGACCCAGTACTTC

d_call: TRBD1
j_call: TRBJ1-4
clone_size: NA
cdr3_length: 14
v_call: TRBV19
cdr3_aa: CASSRTGWNEKLFF
cdr3_nt: TGTGCCAGTAGCCGGACAGGTTGGAATGAAAAACTGTTTTTT

d_call: NA
j_call: TRBJ2-2
clone_size: NA
cdr3_length: 14
v_call: TRBV5-1
cdr3_aa: CASSLRVEDGELFF
cdr3_nt: TGCGCCAGCAGCTTGAGGGTGGAGGACGGGGAGCTGTTTTTT

d_call: NA
j_call: TRBJ2-7
clone_size: NA
cdr3_length: 14
v_call: TRBV7-9
cdr3_aa: CASSPGRVGYEQYF
cdr3_nt: TGTGCCAGCAGCCCAGGACGGGTGGGCTACGAGCAGTACTTC

d_call: NA
j_call: TRBJ2-7
clone_size: NA
cdr3_length: 13
v_call: TRBV7-9
cdr3_aa: CASSFGNSYEQYF
cdr3_nt: TGTGCCAGCAGCTTTGGCAACTCCTACGAGCAGTACTTC

d_call: NA
j_call: TRBJ1-2
clone_size: NA
cdr3_length: 15
v_call: TRBV11-2
cdr3_aa: CASSLDLAGRGGYTF
cdr3_nt: TGTGCCAGCAGCTTAGATCTAGCAGGGAGGGGTGGCTACACCTTC

d_call: NA
j_call: TRBJ2-1
clone_size: NA
cdr3_length: 15
v_call: TRBV28
cdr3_aa: CASSLGGGGYNEQFF
cdr3_nt: TGTGCCAGCAGTTTAGGGGGAGGGGGTTACAATGAGCAGTTCTTC

d_call: NA
j_call: TRBJ2-5
clone_size: NA
cdr3_length: 13
v_call: TRBV4-1
cdr3_aa: CASSRGPGETQYF
cdr3_nt: TGCGCCAGCAGCCGGGGGCCGGGAGAGACCCAGTACTTC

d_call: NA
j_call: TRBJ1-1
clone_size: NA
cdr3_length: 17
v_call: TRBV27
cdr3_aa: CASSYWGVGSGSTEAFF
cdr3_nt: TGTGCCAGCAGTTATTGGGGAGTGGGCAGCGGATCCACTGAAGCTTTCTTT